This T cell receptor beta chain was recorded in a study of neoadjuvant anti-PD-1 for oral cavity cancer. Study-wide context: Most patients had three to four biweekly doses of 3 mg/kg nivolumab before resection. Patients without progression got a fourth dose around day 43.

The method was immunoSEQ multiplex PCR; TCRdb's version includes in-frame clones alone and lacks a portion of them. The profile shows just over 14,000 clones, under 80% of them singletons. Analysis of PBMCs was direct, with no culture step. Study-wide results and caveats: After neoadjuvant nivolumab, PBMC T cell clonality was significantly higher in non-responders than responders.

A word on this clone: Its specificity is unknown.

Trimming pared 0 bases from V and 6 bases from J, leaving 9 bases between. CDR1 is SGDLS, CDR2 YYNGEE, per germline. This CDR3 spans 13 amino acids. This sequence originates from a person between 40 and 79 years old with oral cavity squamous cell carcinoma. Sequenced here: PBMCs, sampled before nivolumab (anti-PD-1) treatment. The chain recombines TRBV9 with TRBJ2-5, with D possibly TRBD1 on 6 matching bases. In DNA, the CDR3 is TGTGCCAGCAGCGTAGTACAGGGAAAGACCCAGTACTTC. This codes for CASSVVQGKTQYF.